The 25 T cell receptor beta chains given below trace back to one sample, sequenced in a study of T cells in pancreatic ductal adenocarcinoma. The selected patients with pancreatic ductal adenocarcinoma had surgery but no neoadjuvant therapy. Only in-frame clones appear in the TCRdb table, and some are missing; sequencing was by immunoSEQ multiplex PCR. The data show around 100,000 clones, with roughly 96% seen just once and around 2.9% held by the top ten. The sequenced sample consisted of PBMCs. These receptors were obtained from a human donor with pancreatic ductal adenocarcinoma.

The CDR3 DNA reads TGTGCCACCAGGACAGGGGACACAGATACGCAGTATTTT. It translates to CATRTGDTDTQYF. The chain uses TRBV6-5 and TRBJ2-3; 9 bases match TRBD1. The germline gives CDR1 MNHEY, CDR2 SVGAGI. The trim removed 10 bases at V and 2 bases at J, leaving 4 bases unmatched. This CDR3 region has 13 residues.

This rearrangement joins TRBV30 to TRBJ2-7; tentatively, D is TRBD1 (6 bases). The CDR3 covers 15 residues. Germline CDR1 is GTSNPN and CDR2 is SVGIG (reference sequence). Trimming took off 7 bases at V and 4 bases at J, with 23 bases between the two ends. The CDR3 sequence is CASPPRGQFSYEQYF. The CDR3 DNA reads as TGTGCCTCCCCTCCCCGGGGACAATTCTCTTACGAGCAGTACTTC.

CDR3 DNA sequence: TGTGCCAGAAGCTTTCAAGACAGCTACGAGCAGTACTTC. The encoded protein is CARSFQDSYEQYF. This chain links TRBV5-3 with TRBJ2-7; possible D gene TRBD1, 5 bases. TRBV5-3 is labeled an ORF, and its function is uncertain. The CDR3 covers 13 residues. Trimming cost V 2 bases and J 3 bases, with 9 bases left between them.

This chain uses TRBV29-1 with TRBJ2-2, with D possibly matching TRBD1 (5 bases). The CDR3 is 14 amino acids. CDR1 and CDR2 from the germline V gene are SQVTM and ANQGSEA. The V end was cut by 8 bases, the J end by 0 bases, with 13 bases between. This CDR3 is CSSIIQANTGELFF. CDR3 coding DNA: TGCAGCTCAATCATACAGGCGAACACCGGGGAGCTGTTTTTT.

The chain couples TRBV6-5 to TRBJ2-3; 10 bases map to TRBD2. Germline values: CDR1 MNHEY, CDR2 SVGAGI. The CDR3 runs 14 residues. V trimming: 10 bases; J trimming: 9 bases; junction bases outside the gene matches: 13. The CDR3 nucleotides read TGTGCCACTCGTCCGGGACTAGCGATGGAAACGCAGTATTTT. Encoded protein: CATRPGLAMETQYF.

V is TRBV7-2 and J is TRBJ2-2; 12 bases match TRBD2. The CDR3 is 18 residues long. In germline, CDR1 is SGHTA, CDR2 FQGNSA. V gave up 4 bases and J gave up 0 bases; unmatched junction bases: 6. The CDR3 loop reads CASSSSGRVWTNTGELFF. CDR3 coding DNA: TGTGCCAGCAGCTCTAGCGGGAGGGTTTGGACGAACACCGGGGAGCTGTTTTTT.

The chain has TRBV30 and TRBJ2-3; 15 bases agree with TRBD2. CDR3 length: 15 amino acids. Germline lookup yields CDR1 GTSNPN and CDR2 SVGIG (reference sequence). V lost 2 bases and J lost 7; bases outside the gene matches: 4. CDR3 loop: CAWSPGLAGGNTQYF. The DNA for the CDR3 is TGTGCCTGGAGTCCGGGACTAGCGGGAGGAAATACGCAGTATTTT.

V and J are TRBV28 and TRBJ1-5; 9 bases map to TRBD1. Germline CDR1 MDHEN, CDR2 SYDVKM. Trimming at V came to 5 bases and at J to 6 bases, leaving 8 bases not matched to a gene. The CDR3 is 15 residues long. In nucleotides, the CDR3 is TGTGCCAGCAGTCGTTCGGGACAGGGAAGTCAGCCCCAGCATTTT. Translated: CASSRSGQGSQPQHF.

The CDR3 nucleotides read TGTGCCAGCAGCTTGGGGGCAGGGCGGTTCTCCTACGAGCAGTACTTC. Protein: CASSLGAGRFSYEQYF. The chain uses TRBV5-8 and TRBJ2-7; weak D call: TRBD1 (5 bases). Germline lookup yields CDR1 SGHTS and CDR2 YDEGEE. The CDR3 loop spans 16 amino acids. V shed 0 bases and J shed 0 bases, with 13 bases lying between them.

The V and J genes are TRBV7-2 and TRBJ2-5; 8 bases agree with TRBD2. V was pared by 1 base and J by 2 bases, with 3 bases of the junction left unmatched. This CDR3 region has 15 residues. Germline assignment: CDR1 SGHTA and CDR2 FQGNSA. DNA for the CDR3: TGTGCCAGCAGCTTAGTACTAGCGGTGCAAGAGACCCAGTACTTC. It encodes CASSLVLAVQETQYF.

The chain combines TRBV9 with TRBJ2-2, with a weak D call TRBD2 (5 bases). Germline V gene data show CDR1 as SGDLS and CDR2 as YYNGEE. The CDR3 sequence is 13 residues long. V lost 6 bases, J lost 4 bases, and 10 bases lay in between. The DNA for the CDR3 is TGTGCCAGCACCAGAGGGTTCACCGGGGAGCTGTTTTTT. Encoded protein: CASTRGFTGELFF.

The gene calls are TRBV6-5 and TRBJ2-1, with 7 bases identical to TRBD2. Germline V lookup: CDR1 MNHEY, CDR2 SVGAGI. The CDR3 extends over 14 amino acids. The V gene end was trimmed by 5 bases and the J gene end by 1 base; junction bases not matched to a gene: 2. The CDR3 DNA sequence: TGTGCCAGCAGTCGCGGGAGATCCTACAATGAGCAGTTCTTC. It translates to CASSRGRSYNEQFF.

A single count supports this clone. The chain joins TRBV21-1 to TRBJ1-2. TRBV21-1 is a pseudogene segment. The CDR3 spans 15 residues. The CDR3 here is CASSKSGYPLDGYTF. As DNA, the CDR3 is TGTGCCAGCAGCAAATCGGGATATCCACTAGATGGCTACACCTTC.

The chain has TRBV2 and TRBJ1-5; perhaps TRBD1 as D (5 bases). V lost 8 bases, J lost 3 bases, and 11 bases lay in between. This CDR3 comprises 13 residues. Germline loops: CDR1 SNHLY, CDR2 FYNNEI. The CDR3 bases are TGTGCCAGCTGCGGGGGGAACAATCAGCCCCAGCATTTT. Residues: CASCGGNNQPQHF. Combining the CDR3 with reference TRBV2 and TRBJ1-5 gives the whole variable domain EPEVTQTPSHQVTQMGQEVILRCVPISNHLYFYWYRQILGQKVEFLVSFYNNEISEKSEIFDDQFSVERPDGSNFTLKIRSTKLEDSAMYFCASCGGNNQPQHFGDGTRLSIL.

This chain connects TRBV28 to TRBJ2-1; D unresolved. Germline CDR1 is MDHEN and CDR2 is SYDVKM. This CDR3 spans 15 amino acids. V dropped 2 bases and J dropped 0 bases, with 8 bases sitting between them. CDR3 amino acids: CASSLASDSYNEQFF. The CDR3 DNA follows: TGTGCCAGCAGTTTAGCCAGCGACTCCTACAATGAGCAGTTCTTC.

The rearrangement uses TRBV10-3 and TRBJ1-2, with 8 bases that match TRBD1. V was pared by 6 bases and J by 0 bases, with 9 bases of the junction left unmatched. Germline assignment: CDR1 ENHRY and CDR2 SYGVKD. The CDR3 sequence is 16 residues long. The CDR3 DNA reads as TGTGCCATCAGGGATCCGACAGGGGCAACTAACTATGGCTACACCTTC. Amino acid sequence: CAIRDPTGATNYGYTF.

The V and J genes are TRBV11-3 and TRBJ2-1; possibly TRBD1 for D (6 bases). This CDR3 has 15 amino acids. Trimming cost V 3 bases and J 4 bases, with 13 bases left between them. From germline, CDR1 is SGHNT and CDR2 YENEEA. CDR3 residues: CASSLGQGFYNEQFF. CDR3 coding DNA: TGTGCCAGCAGCTTGGGGCAGGGGTTTTACAATGAGCAGTTCTTC.

The chain couples TRBV6-5 to TRBJ1-5, with D tentatively TRBD1 (6 bases). CDR3 length equals 15 residues. Trimming cost V 0 bases and J 7 bases, with 13 bases left between them. CDR1 is MNHEY, CDR2 SVGAGI, per germline. CDR3 sequence (DNA): TGTGCCAGCAGTTACTCACAGGGTAATCAACAGCCCCAGCATTTT. It encodes CASSYSQGNQQPQHF.

The V and J genes are TRBV7-9 and TRBJ2-1; D may be TRBD2 (6 bases). V lost 5 bases and J lost 4, with 18 bases in between. Germline V gene data show CDR1 as SEHNR and CDR2 as FQNEAQ (reference sequence). This CDR3 spans 16 amino acids. The CDR3 DNA follows: TGTGCCAGCAGCCCCCTAGGTGGGAGGAATTACAATGAGCAGTTCTTC. Its protein is CASSPLGGRNYNEQFF.

This clone occurred once. The gene calls are TRBV7-3 and TRBJ2-1; 7 positions agree with TRBD2. CDR1 and CDR2 from the germline V gene are SGHTA and FQGTGA. V trimming: 4 bases; J trimming: 4 bases; junction bases outside the gene matches: 10. The CDR3 contains 16 residues. The CDR3 sequence: CASSSNPGLPYNEQFF. The CDR3 coding sequence is TGTGCCAGCAGCTCCAATCCGGGACTACCGTACAATGAGCAGTTCTTC.

The rearrangement joins TRBV7-9 to TRBJ2-5; weak D call: TRBD1 (5 bases). Looked up from germline, CDR1 is SEHNR and CDR2 is FQNEAQ (reference sequence). The CDR3 spans 14 residues. V was shortened by 1 base and J by 4 bases, with 10 bases between the two germline ends. The CDR3 protein is CASSLGLGRETQYF. The CDR3 region has the DNA TGTGCCAGCAGCTTAGGTTTGGGGCGAGAGACCCAGTACTTC. Full variable domain (rest looked up from reference TRBV7-9 and TRBJ2-5): DTGVSQNPRHKITKRGQNVTFRCDPISEHNRLYWYRQTLGQGPEFLTYFQNEAQLEKSRLLSDRFSAERPKGSFSTLEIQRTEQGDSAMYLCASSLGLGRETQYFGPGTRLLVL.

The chain is built from TRBV9 and TRBJ1-1; no reliable D call. Germline V lookup: CDR1 SGDLS, CDR2 YYNGEE. The V and J ends lost 3 bases and 4 bases respectively, with 13 bases between them. The CDR3 length is 14 residues. CDR3 sequence reads: CASSALSIATEAFF. The CDR3 DNA reads TGTGCCAGCAGCGCCCTCAGTATTGCCACTGAAGCTTTCTTT. Variable domain in full (rest from reference TRBV9 and TRBJ1-1): DSGVTQTPKHLITATGQRVTLRCSPRSGDLSVYWYQQSLDQGLQFLIQYYNGEERAKGNILERFSAQQFPDLHSELNLSSLELGDSALYFCASSALSIATEAFFGQGTRLTVV.

V usage is TRBV28 and J usage is TRBJ2-3, with 13 bases that match TRBD2. CDR3 length equals 19 residues. J gave up 1 base and V 7 bases, and 14 bases lay outside the gene matches. The germline gives CDR1 MDHEN, CDR2 SYDVKM. The CDR3 loop is CASTRTSGSRAVGTDTQYF. CDR3 coding DNA: TGTGCCAGCACCCGGACTAGCGGGAGTCGGGCCGTTGGCACAGATACGCAGTATTTT.

The gene calls are TRBV27 and TRBJ2-7; D call uncertain. This CDR3 region has 14 residues. Looked up from germline, CDR1 is MNHEY and CDR2 is SMNVEV (reference sequence). The V end was cut by 2 bases, the J end by 5 bases, with 13 bases between. CDR3: CASSLNTQWHEQYF. The DNA for the CDR3 is TGTGCCAGCAGTTTAAATACCCAATGGCACGAGCAGTACTTC.

The V gene is TRBV4-1, the J gene TRBJ2-1; D unclear. V shed 1 base and J shed 0 bases, with 7 bases lying between them. Germline V gives CDR1 MGHRA, CDR2 YSYEKL. The CDR3 sequence is 15 residues long. The CDR3 nucleotides are TGCGCCAGCAGCCAAGCCCGTAGCTCCTACAATGAGCAGTTCTTC. Amino acids: CASSQARSSYNEQFF.